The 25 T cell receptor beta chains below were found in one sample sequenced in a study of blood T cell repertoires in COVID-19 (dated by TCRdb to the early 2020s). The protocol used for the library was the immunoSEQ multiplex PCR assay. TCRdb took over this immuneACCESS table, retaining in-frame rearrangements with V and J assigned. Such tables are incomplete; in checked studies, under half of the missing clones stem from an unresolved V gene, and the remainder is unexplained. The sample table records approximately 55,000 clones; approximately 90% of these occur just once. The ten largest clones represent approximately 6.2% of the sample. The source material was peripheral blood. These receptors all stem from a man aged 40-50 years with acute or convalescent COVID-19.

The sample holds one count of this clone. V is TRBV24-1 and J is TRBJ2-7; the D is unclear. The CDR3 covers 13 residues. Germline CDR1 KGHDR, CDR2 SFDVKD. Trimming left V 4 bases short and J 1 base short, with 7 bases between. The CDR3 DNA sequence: TGTGCCACCAGTGACCTAGAATCCTACGAGCAGTACTTC. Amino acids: CATSDLESYEQYF.

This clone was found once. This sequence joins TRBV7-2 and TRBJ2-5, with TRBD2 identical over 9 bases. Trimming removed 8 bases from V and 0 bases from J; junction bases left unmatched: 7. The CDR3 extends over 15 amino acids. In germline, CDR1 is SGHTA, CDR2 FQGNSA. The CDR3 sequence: CASGSGRHNQETQYF. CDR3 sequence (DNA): TGTGCCAGCGGGAGCGGGAGGCACAACCAAGAGACCCAGTACTTC.

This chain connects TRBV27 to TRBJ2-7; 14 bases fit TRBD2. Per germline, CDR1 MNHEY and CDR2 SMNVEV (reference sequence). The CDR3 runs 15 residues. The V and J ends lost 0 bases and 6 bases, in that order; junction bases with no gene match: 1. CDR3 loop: CASSLSGLAGAEQYF. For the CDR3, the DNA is TGTGCCAGCAGTTTATCGGGACTAGCGGGAGCCGAGCAGTACTTC.

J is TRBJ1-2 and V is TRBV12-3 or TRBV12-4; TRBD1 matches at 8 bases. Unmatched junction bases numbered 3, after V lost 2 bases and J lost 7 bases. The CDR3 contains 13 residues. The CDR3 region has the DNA TGTGCCAGCAGTTTACAGGGGGCGATTGGCTACACCTTC. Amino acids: CASSLQGAIGYTF.

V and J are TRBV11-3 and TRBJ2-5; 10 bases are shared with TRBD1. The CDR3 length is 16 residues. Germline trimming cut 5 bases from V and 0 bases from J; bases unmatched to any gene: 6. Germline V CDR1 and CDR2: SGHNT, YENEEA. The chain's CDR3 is CASSAGQGVYQETQYF. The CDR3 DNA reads TGTGCCAGCAGCGCCGGACAGGGGGTGTACCAAGAGACCCAGTACTTC.

Here the CDR3 DNA reads TGTGCCAGCGGGCTAGCGGAGAAGCACAATGAGCAGTTCTTC. The encoded protein is CASGLAEKHNEQFF. This chain connects TRBV7-9 to TRBJ2-1; 7 nucleotides align to TRBD2. J gave up 5 bases and V 8 bases, and 9 bases lay outside the gene matches. CDR1 and CDR2 from the germline V gene are SEHNR and FQNEAQ (reference sequence). This CDR3 is 14 amino acids long.

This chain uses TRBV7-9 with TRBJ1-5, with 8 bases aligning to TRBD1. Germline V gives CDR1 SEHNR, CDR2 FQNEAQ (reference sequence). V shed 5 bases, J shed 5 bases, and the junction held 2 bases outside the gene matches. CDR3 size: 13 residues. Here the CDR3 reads CASSPTGDQPQHF. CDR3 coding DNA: TGTGCCAGCAGCCCGACAGGGGATCAGCCCCAGCATTTT.

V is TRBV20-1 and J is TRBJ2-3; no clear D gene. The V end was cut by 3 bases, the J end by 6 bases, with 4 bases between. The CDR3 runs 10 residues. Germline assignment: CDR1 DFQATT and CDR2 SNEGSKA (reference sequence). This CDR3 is CSARRDTQYF. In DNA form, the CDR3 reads TGCAGTGCTAGGAGGGATACGCAGTATTTT.

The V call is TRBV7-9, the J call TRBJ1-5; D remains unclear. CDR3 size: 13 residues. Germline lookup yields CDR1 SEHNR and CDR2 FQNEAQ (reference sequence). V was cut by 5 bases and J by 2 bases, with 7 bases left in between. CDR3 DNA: TGTGCCAGCAGCCCTGGAGGCAATCAGCCCCAGCATTTT. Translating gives CASSPGGNQPQHF.

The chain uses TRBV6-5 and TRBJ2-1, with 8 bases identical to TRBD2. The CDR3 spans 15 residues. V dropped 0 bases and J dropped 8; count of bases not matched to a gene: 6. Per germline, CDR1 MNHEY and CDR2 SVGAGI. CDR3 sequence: CASSYSSGRNDEQFF. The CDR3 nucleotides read TGTGCCAGCAGTTACTCGAGCGGGAGAAACGATGAGCAGTTCTTC.

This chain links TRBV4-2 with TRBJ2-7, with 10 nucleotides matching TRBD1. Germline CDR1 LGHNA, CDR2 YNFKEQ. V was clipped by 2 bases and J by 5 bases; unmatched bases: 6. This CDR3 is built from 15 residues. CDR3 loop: CASSQSGTGDHEQYF. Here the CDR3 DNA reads TGTGCCAGCAGCCAATCCGGGACAGGGGATCACGAGCAGTACTTC.

Written as DNA, the CDR3 is TGTGCCTGGAGTGTCCGAGCGGGGAGGAATTCACCCCTCCACTTT. Protein sequence: CAWSVRAGRNSPLHF. The chain has TRBV30 and TRBJ1-6; D is unresolved. The V gene's germline CDR1 is GTSNPN and CDR2 SVGIG (reference sequence). This CDR3 contains 15 residues. V was shortened by 0 bases and J by 7 bases, with 13 bases between the two germline ends.

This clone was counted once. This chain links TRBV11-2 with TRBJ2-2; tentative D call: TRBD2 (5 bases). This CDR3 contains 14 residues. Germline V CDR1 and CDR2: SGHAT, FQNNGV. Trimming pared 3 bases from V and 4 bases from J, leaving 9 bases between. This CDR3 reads CASSFLSGTGELFF. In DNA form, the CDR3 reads TGTGCCAGCAGCTTCCTCAGCGGCACCGGGGAGCTGTTTTTT.

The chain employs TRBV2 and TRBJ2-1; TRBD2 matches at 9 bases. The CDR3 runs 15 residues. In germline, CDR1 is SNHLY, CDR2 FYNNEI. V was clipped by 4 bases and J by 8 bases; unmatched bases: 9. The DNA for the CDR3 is TGTGCCAGCAGTGTATTAGCGGGAGCGATCGATGAGCAGTTCTTC. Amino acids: CASSVLAGAIDEQFF.

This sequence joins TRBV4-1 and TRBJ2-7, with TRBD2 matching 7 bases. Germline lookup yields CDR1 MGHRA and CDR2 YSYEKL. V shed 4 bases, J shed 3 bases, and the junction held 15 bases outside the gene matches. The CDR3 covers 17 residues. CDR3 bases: TGCGCCAGCAGCCGGACGTGGGGGGGTAGCGGCCGCTACGAGCAGTACTTC. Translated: CASSRTWGGSGRYEQYF.

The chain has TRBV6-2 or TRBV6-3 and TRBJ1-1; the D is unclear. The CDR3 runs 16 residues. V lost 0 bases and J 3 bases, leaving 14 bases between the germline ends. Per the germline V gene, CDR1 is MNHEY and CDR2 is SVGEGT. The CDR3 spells CASSYSTARRDTEAFF. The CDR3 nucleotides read TGTGCCAGCAGTTACTCGACCGCTCGGCGGGACACTGAAGCTTTCTTT.

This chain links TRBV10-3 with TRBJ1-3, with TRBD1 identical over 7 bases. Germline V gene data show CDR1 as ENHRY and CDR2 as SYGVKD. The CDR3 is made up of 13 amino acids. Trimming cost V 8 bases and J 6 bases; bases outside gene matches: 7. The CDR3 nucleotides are TGTGCCATCCAGCAGGGGGTGGAAAACACCATATATTTT. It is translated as CAIQQGVENTIYF.

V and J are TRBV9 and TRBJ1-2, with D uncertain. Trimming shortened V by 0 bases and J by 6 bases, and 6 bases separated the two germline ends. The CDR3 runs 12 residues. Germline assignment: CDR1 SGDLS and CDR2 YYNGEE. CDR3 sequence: CASSVGGNGYTF. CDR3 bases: TGTGCCAGCAGCGTAGGAGGAAATGGCTACACCTTC.

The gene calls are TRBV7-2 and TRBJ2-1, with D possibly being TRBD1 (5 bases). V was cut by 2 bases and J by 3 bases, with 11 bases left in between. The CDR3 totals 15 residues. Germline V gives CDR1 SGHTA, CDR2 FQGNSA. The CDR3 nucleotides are TGTGCCAGCAGCTTAACGGGCCAGGGCTACAATGAGCAGTTCTTC. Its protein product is CASSLTGQGYNEQFF. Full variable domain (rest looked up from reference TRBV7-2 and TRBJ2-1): GAGVSQSPSNKVTEKGKDVELRCDPISGHTALYWYRQSLGQGLEFLIYFQGNSAPDKSGLPSDRFSAERTGGSVSTLTIQRTQQEDSAVYLCASSLTGQGYNEQFFGPGTRLTVL.

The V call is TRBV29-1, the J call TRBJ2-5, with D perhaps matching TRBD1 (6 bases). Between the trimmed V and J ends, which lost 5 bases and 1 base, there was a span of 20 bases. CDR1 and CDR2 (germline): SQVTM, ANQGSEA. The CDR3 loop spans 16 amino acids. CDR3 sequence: CSVIGHRERSQETQYF. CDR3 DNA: TGCAGCGTTATCGGCCACAGGGAACGATCCCAAGAGACCCAGTACTTC.

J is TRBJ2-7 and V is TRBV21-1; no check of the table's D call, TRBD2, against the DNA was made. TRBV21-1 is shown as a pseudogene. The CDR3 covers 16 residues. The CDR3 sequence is CASSKRRGEFSYEQYF. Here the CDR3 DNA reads TGTGCCAGCAGCAAAAGGAGGGGTGAATTCTCCTACGAGCAGTACTTC.

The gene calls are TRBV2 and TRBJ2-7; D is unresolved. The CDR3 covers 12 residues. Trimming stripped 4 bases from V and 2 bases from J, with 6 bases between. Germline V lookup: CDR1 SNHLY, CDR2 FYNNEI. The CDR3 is CASSVHTYEQYF. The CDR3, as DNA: TGTGCCAGCAGTGTCCACACCTACGAGCAGTACTTC.

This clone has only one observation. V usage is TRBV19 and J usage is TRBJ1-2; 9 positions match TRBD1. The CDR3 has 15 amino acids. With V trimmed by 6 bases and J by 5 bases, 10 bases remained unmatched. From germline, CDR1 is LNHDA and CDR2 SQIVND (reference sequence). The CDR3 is CASRPQGGTGYGYTF. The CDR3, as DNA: TGTGCCAGTAGGCCTCAAGGGGGGACAGGGTATGGCTACACCTTC. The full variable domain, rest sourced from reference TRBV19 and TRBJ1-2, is DGGITQSPKYLFRKEGQNVTLSCEQNLNHDAMYWYRQDPGQGLRLIYYSQIVNDFQKGDIAEGYSVSREKKESFPLTVTSAQKNPTAFYLCASRPQGGTGYGYTFGSGTRLTVV.

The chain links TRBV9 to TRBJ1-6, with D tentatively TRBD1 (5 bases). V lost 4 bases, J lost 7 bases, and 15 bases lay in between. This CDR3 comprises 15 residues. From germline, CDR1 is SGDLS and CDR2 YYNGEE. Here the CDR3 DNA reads TGTGCCAGCAGCCCTCGCCAGGGCGTAAATTCACCCCTCCACTTT. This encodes CASSPRQGVNSPLHF. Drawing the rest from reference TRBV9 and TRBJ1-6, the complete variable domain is DSGVTQTPKHLITATGQRVTLRCSPRSGDLSVYWYQQSLDQGLQFLIQYYNGEERAKGNILERFSAQQFPDLHSELNLSSLELGDSALYFCASSPRQGVNSPLHFGNGTRLTVT.

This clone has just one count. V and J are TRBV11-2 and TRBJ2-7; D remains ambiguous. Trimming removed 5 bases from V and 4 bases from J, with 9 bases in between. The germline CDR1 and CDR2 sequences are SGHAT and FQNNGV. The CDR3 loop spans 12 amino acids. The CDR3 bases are TGTGCCAGCAGCCCACTAAAATACGAGCAGTACTTC. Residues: CASSPLKYEQYF. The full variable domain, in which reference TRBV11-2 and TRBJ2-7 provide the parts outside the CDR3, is EAGVAQSPRYKIIEKRQSVAFWCNPISGHATLYWYQQILGQGPKLLIQFQNNGVVDDSQLPKDRFSAERLKGVDSTLKIQPAKLEDSAVYLCASSPLKYEQYFGPGTRLTVT.